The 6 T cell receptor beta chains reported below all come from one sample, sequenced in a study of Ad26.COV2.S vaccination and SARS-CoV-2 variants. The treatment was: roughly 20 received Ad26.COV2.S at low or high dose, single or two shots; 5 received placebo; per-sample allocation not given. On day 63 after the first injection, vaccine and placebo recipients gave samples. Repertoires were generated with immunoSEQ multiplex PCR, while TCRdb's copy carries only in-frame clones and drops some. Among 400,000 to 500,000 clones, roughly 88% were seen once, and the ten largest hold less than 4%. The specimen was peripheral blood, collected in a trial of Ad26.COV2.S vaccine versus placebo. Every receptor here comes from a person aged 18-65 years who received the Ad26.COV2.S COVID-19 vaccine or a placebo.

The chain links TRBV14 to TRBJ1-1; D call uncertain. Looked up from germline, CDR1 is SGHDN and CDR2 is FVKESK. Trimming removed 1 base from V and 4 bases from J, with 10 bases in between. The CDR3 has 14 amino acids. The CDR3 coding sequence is TGTGCCAGCAGCCAAGTGGATTGGGGCACTGAAGCTTTCTTT. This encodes CASSQVDWGTEAFF.

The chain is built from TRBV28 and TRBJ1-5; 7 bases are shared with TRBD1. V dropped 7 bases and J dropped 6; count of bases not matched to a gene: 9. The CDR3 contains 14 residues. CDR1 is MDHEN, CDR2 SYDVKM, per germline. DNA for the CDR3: TGTGCCAGCACTGAACGACAGGGAAGTCAGCCCCAGCATTTT. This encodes CASTERQGSQPQHF.

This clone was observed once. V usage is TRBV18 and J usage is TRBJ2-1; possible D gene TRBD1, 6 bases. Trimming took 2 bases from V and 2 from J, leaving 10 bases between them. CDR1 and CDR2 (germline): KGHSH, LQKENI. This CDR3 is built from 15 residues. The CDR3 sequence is CASSPVRGPYNEQFF. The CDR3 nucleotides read TGTGCCAGCTCACCAGTCAGGGGCCCCTACAATGAGCAGTTCTTC. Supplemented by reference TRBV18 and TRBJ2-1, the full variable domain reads NAGVMQNPRHLVRRRGQEARLRCSPMKGHSHVYWYRQLPEEGLKFMVYLQKENIIDESGMPKERFSAEFPKEGPSILRIQQVVRGDSAAYFCASSPVRGPYNEQFFGPGTRLTVL.

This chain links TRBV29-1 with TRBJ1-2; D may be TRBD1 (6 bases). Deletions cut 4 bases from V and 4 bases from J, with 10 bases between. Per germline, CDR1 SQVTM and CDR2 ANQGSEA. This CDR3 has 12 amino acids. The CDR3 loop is CSVVLRGYGYTF. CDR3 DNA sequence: TGCAGCGTTGTACTCAGGGGCTATGGCTACACCTTC.

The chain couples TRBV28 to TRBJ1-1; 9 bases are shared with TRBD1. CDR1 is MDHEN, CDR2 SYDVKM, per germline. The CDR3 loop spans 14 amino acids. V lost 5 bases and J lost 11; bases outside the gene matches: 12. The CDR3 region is CASSGGTGGETAFF. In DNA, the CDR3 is TGTGCCAGCAGTGGAGGTACAGGGGGCGAGACGGCTTTCTTT.

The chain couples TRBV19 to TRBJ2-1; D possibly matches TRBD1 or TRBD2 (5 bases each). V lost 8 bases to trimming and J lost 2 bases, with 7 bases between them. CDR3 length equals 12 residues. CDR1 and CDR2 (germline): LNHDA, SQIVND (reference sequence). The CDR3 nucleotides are TGTGCCAGTTTGGGGGCCTACAATGAGCAGTTCTTC. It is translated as CASLGAYNEQFF. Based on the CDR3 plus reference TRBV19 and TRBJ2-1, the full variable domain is DGGITQSPKYLFRKEGQNVTLSCEQNLNHDAMYWYRQDPGQGLRLIYYSQIVNDFQKGDIAEGYSVSREKKESFPLTVTSAQKNPTAFYLCASLGAYNEQFFGPGTRLTVL.